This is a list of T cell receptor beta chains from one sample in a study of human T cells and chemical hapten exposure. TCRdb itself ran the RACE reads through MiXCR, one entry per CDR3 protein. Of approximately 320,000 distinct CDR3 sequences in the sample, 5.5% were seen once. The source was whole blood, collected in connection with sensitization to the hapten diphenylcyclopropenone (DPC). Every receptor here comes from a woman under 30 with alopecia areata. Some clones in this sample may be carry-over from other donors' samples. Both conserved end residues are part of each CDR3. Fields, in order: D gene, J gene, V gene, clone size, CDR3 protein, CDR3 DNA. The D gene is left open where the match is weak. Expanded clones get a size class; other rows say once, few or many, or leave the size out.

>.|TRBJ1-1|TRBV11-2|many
CASSQKPGWNTEAFF
TGTGCCAGCAGCCAGAAACCTGGTTGGAACACTGAAGCTTTCTTT
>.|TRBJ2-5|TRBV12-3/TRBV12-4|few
CASSLGSYQETQYF
TGTGCCAGCAGTTTAGGCAGCTACCAAGAGACCCAGTACTTC
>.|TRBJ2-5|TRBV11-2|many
CASSPSVEQETQYF
TGTGCCAGCAGCCCATCGGTGGAACAAGAGACCCAGTACTTC
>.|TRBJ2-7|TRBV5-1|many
CASSIGGEYEQYF
TGCGCCAGCAGCATCGGGGGAGAGTACGAGCAGTACTTC
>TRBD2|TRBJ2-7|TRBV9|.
CASSRTSGASRYEQYF
TGTGCCAGCAGCAGAACTAGCGGGGCGTCGCGTTACGAGCAGTACTTC
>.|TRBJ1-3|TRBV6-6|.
CASRAWVLGNTIYF
TGTGCCAGCAGGGCCTGGGTGCTCGGAAACACCATATATTTT
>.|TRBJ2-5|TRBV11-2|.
CASSLSYFDQETQYF
TGTGCCAGCAGCTTAAGCTACTTCGACCAAGAGACCCAGTACTTC
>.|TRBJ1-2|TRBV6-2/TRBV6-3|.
CASSYQDVHGYTF
TGTGCCAGCAGTTATCAGGACGTCCATGGCTACACCTTC
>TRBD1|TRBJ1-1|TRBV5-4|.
CASSARTGLKTEAFF
TGTGCCAGCAGCGCCAGGACAGGATTAAAAACTGAAGCTTTCTTT
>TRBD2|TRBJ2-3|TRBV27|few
CASSLGGEGNTDTQYF
TGTGCCAGCAGTTTGGGTGGGGAGGGCAACACAGATACGCAGTATTTT
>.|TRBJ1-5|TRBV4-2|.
CASSQVSRSGNQPQHF
TGTGCCAGCAGCCAAGTTTCCCGGTCGGGCAATCAGCCCCAGCATTTT
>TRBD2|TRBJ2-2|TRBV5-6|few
CASSPAWASGGHTNTGELFF
TGTGCCAGCAGCCCCGCGTGGGCTAGCGGGGGCCATACGAACACCGGGGAGCTGTTTTTT
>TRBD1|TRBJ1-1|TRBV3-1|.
CASTSQGRNTEAFF
TGTGCCAGCACCTCACAGGGGAGAAACACTGAAGCTTTCTTT
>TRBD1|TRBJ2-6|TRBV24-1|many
CATSRTGKTNVLTF
TGTGCCACCAGCCGGACAGGGAAGACCAACGTCCTGACTTTC
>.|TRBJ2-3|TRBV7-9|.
CATQGGIAYTDTQYF
TGTGCCACCCAGGGGGGAATAGCCTACACAGATACGCAGTATTTT
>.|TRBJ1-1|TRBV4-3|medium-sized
CASSQIGDFEAAFF
TGCGCCAGCAGCCAGATCGGGGATTTCGAAGCGGCTTTCTTT
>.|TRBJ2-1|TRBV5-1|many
CASSPTMVGGAYNEQFF
TGCGCCAGCAGCCCGACGATGGTGGGGGGTGCCTACAATGAGCAGTTCTTC
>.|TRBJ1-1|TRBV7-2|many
CASSLASGRSEAFF
TGTGCCAGCAGCTTAGCGTCGGGGAGGTCTGAAGCTTTCTTT
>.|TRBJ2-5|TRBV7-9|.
CASSPNLFDKIQETQYF
TGTGCCAGCAGTCCCAATCTATTCGACAAAATCCAAGAGACCCAGTACTTC
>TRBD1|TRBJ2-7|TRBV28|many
CASTRQGEYSYEQYF
TGTGCCAGCACCCGACAGGGCGAGTACTCCTACGAGCAGTACTTC
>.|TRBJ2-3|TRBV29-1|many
CSVEAGQTLGDTQYF
TGCAGCGTTGAAGCGGGCCAGACGCTTGGGGATACGCAGTATTTT
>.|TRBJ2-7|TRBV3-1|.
CASSQGLTASSYEQYF
TGTGCCAGCAGCCAAGGTTTGACCGCATCCTCCTACGAGCAGTACTTC
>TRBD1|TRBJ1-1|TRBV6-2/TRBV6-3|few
CASSSQGAGETEAFF
TGTGCCAGCAGTTCACAGGGGGCAGGAGAAACTGAAGCTTTCTTT
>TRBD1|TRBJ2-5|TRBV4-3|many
CASSQATGGYVQETQYF
TGCGCCAGCAGCCAAGCCACAGGGGGATACGTTCAAGAGACCCAGTACTTC
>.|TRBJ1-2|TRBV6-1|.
CASSEGGINYGYTF
TGTGCCAGCAGTGAAGGCGGAATTAACTATGGCTACACCTTC
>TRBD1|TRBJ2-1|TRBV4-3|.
CASSQGDRVANEQFF
TGCGCCAGCAGCCAAGGGGACAGGGTAGCGAATGAGCAGTTCTTC
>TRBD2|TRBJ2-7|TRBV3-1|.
CASSDTVAGGRYEQYF
TGTGCCAGCAGCGACACTGTAGCGGGGGGTCGCTACGAGCAGTACTTC
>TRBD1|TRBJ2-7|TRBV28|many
CASSQGQGSSYEQYF
TGTGCCAGCAGTCAAGGACAGGGAAGCTCCTACGAGCAGTACTTC
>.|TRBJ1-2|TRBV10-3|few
CAISESMGYGYTF
TGTGCCATCAGTGAGTCGATGGGGTATGGCTACACCTTC
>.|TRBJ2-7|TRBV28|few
CASSIQESSYEQYF
TGTGCCAGCAGTATACAGGAGAGCTCCTACGAGCAGTACTTC
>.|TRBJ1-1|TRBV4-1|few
CASSQGPQGKRTEAFF
TGCGCCAGCAGCCAAGGACCTCAGGGAAAACGCACTGAAGCTTTCTTT
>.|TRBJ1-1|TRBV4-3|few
CASSQFRGNTEAFF
TGCGCCAGCAGCCAATTTAGGGGTAACACTGAAGCTTTCTTT
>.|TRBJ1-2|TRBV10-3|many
CAIRNGDWSEDGYTF
TGTGCCATCCGAAATGGGGATTGGAGTGAGGATGGCTACACCTTC
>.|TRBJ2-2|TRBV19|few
CASSTWSNTGELFF
TGTGCCAGTAGTACTTGGTCGAACACCGGGGAGCTGTTTTTT
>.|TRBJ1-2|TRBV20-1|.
CSAIMGYGYTF
TGCAGTGCTATCATGGGTTATGGCTACACCTTC
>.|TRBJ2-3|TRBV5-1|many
CASSLDRTSTDTQYF
TGCGCCAGCAGCTTGGACAGGACTAGCACAGATACGCAGTATTTT
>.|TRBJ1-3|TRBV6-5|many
CASSRGYEGNTIYF
TGTGCCAGCAGCCGGGGTTACGAGGGAAACACCATATATTTT
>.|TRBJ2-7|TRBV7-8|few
CASSPPTMTSYEQYF
TGTGCCAGCAGCCCTCCGACCATGACCTCCTACGAGCAGTACTTC
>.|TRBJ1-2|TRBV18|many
CASSPKNGRDNYGYTF
TGTGCCAGCTCACCAAAAAATGGACGGGATAACTATGGCTACACCTTC
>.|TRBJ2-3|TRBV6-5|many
CASNTRGHSTDTQYF
TGTGCCAGCAACACTCGTGGACATAGCACAGATACGCAGTATTTT
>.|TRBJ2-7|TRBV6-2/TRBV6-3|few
CASRRDFTYEQYF
TGTGCCAGCAGGAGGGACTTCACCTACGAGCAGTACTTC
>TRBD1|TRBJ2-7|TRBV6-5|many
CASSRDRPYEQYF
TGTGCCAGCAGTCGGGACAGGCCCTACGAGCAGTACTTC